This TCR beta chain was recovered during a study of blood T cell repertoires in COVID-19. Study overall: Sources were T cells, B-cell-depleted T cells, or PBMCs; the material itself was cDNA or gDNA.

In the source study's methods: Estimation of nucleated cell counts was performed using reference gene primer amplification. TCRdb's copy holds only in-frame clones and misses some; the assay was immunoSEQ multiplex PCR. V, J and clone size were drawn from that table, and D and trimming were deduced from the DNA. Here the sample spans 90,000 to 120,000 clones, 75% to 95% being singletons. With 0 bases removed from V and 2 bases from J, the gap between germline ends came to 7 bases. CDR3 length: 14 residues. Germline V gene data show CDR1 as SGHTA and CDR2 as FQGNSA. The origin of this receptor is a human donor in a cohort sampled during active COVID-19. The sample comprised peripheral blood. V gene TRBV7-2 combines with J gene TRBJ2-5; D might be TRBD2 (5 bases). The CDR3 is CASSLAGAQETQYF. DNA of the CDR3: TGTGCCAGCAGCTTAGCGGGAGCACAAGAGACCCAGTACTTC. The variable domain in full, with the rest retrieved from reference TRBV7-2 and TRBJ2-5, is GAGVSQSPSNKVTEKGKDVELRCDPISGHTALYWYRQSLGQGLEFLIYFQGNSAPDKSGLPSDRFSAERTGGSVSTLTIQRTQQEDSAVYLCASSLAGAQETQYFGPGTRLLVL.